The 31 T cell receptor beta chains in this list originate from one sample, sequenced in a study of blood T cell repertoires in COVID-19. Libraries were prepared by immunoSEQ multiplex PCR; TCRdb keeps only in-frame clonotypes and omits some of them. The sample includes fewer than 200,000 clones, 75% to 90% of them seen just once. Source material: PBMCs or T cells enriched from blood (not recorded which). Receptor source: a woman aged 45-65 years who had recovered from COVID-19.

The gene calls are TRBV20-1 and TRBJ2-4, with D tentatively TRBD2 (5 bases). The length of the CDR3 is 11 residues. Germline CDR1 DFQATT, CDR2 SNEGSKA (reference sequence). The V gene lost 6 bases and the J gene lost 8 bases, with 11 bases spanning the gap. CDR3 loop: CSAQSGDIQYF. In nucleotides, the CDR3 is TGCAGTGCACAGTCCGGGGACATTCAGTACTTC.

The V and J genes are TRBV7-2 and TRBJ2-3; no definite D call. With 1 base removed from V and 6 bases from J, the gap between germline ends came to 11 bases. In germline, CDR1 is SGHTA, CDR2 FQGNSA. The CDR3 length is 14 residues. The CDR3 reads CASSLGPNPDTQYF. Here the CDR3 DNA reads TGTGCCAGCAGCTTAGGGCCGAATCCCGATACGCAGTATTTT.

This clone was counted once. The V call is TRBV5-1, the J call TRBJ1-5; perhaps TRBD1 as D (5 bases). The CDR3 consists of 15 residues. Germline CDR1 and CDR2: SGHRS and YFSETQ. V lost 0 bases and J 6 bases, leaving 13 bases between the germline ends. The CDR3 protein is CASSLDGQGSQPQHF. CDR3 nucleotides: TGCGCCAGCAGCTTGGACGGTCAGGGAAGTCAGCCCCAGCATTTT. Drawing the rest from reference TRBV5-1 and TRBJ1-5, the complete variable domain is KAGVTQTPRYLIKTRGQQVTLSCSPISGHRSVSWYQQTPGQGLQFLFEYFSETQRNKGNFPGRFSGRQFSNSRSEMNVSTLELGDSALYLCASSLDGQGSQPQHFGDGTRLSIL.

This clone was observed at least ten times. The gene calls are TRBV9 and TRBJ1-1; 7 nucleotides agree with TRBD1. CDR3 size: 15 residues. CDR1 SGDLS and CDR2 YYNGEE come from the germline V gene. V lost 2 bases to trimming and J lost 1 base; unmatched junction nucleotides: 5. CDR3 nucleotides: TGTGCCAGCAGCGTCCCACAGGGGACGAACACTGAAGCTTTCTTT. Its translation is CASSVPQGTNTEAFF. The full variable domain, rest sourced from reference TRBV9 and TRBJ1-1, is DSGVTQTPKHLITATGQRVTLRCSPRSGDLSVYWYQQSLDQGLQFLIQYYNGEERAKGNILERFSAQQFPDLHSELNLSSLELGDSALYFCASSVPQGTNTEAFFGQGTRLTVV.

The rearrangement joins TRBV6-2 or TRBV6-3 to TRBJ1-5; 7 nucleotides line up with TRBD1. The germline V gene encodes CDR1 MNHEY and CDR2 SVGEGT. V lost 2 bases, J lost 7 bases, and 26 bases stayed unmatched. This CDR3 region has 21 residues. CDR3 sequence reads: CASSYHRPETRGKRRMQPQHF. The CDR3 nucleotides read TGTGCCAGCAGTTACCATCGACCCGAGACCAGGGGGAAACGCAGGATGCAGCCCCAGCATTTT.

The count of this clone is one. The chain couples TRBV18 to TRBJ1-3; the D is unclear. CDR1 and CDR2 from the germline V gene are KGHSH and LQKENI. Trimming removed 0 bases from V and 4 bases from J, with 7 bases in between. The CDR3 extends over 14 amino acids. The CDR3 loop is CASSPPSNGNTIYF. CDR3 nucleotides: TGTGCCAGCTCACCACCGTCTAACGGAAACACCATATATTTT.

The chain combines TRBV4-1 with TRBJ2-2; D perhaps matches TRBD2 (7 bases). This CDR3 contains 15 residues. CDR1 and CDR2 from the germline V gene are MGHRA and YSYEKL. V lost 7 bases to trimming and J lost 6 bases, with 18 bases between them. The CDR3 region is CASTRGRELSGELFF. CDR3 nucleotides: TGCGCCAGCACCCGGGGGCGGGAGTTGTCCGGGGAGCTGTTTTTT.

The rearrangement uses TRBV5-6 and TRBJ1-1; D possibly corresponds to TRBD1 (6 bases). The CDR3 is made up of 15 amino acids. With 1 base removed from V and 3 bases from J, the gap between germline ends came to 13 bases. Germline V gene data show CDR1 as SGHDT and CDR2 as YYEEEE. The CDR3, as DNA: TGTGCCAGCAGCTTGTCGGGACACGGGGACACTGAAGCTTTCTTT. Protein sequence: CASSLSGHGDTEAFF.

CDR3 sequence reads: CASSLGTGEGKLFF. The DNA for the CDR3 is TGTGCCAGCAGCCTCGGGACAGGGGAAGGAAAACTGTTTTTT. The chain couples TRBV7-6 to TRBJ1-4; 10 bases match TRBD1. The CDR3 extends over 14 amino acids. Germline V gene data show CDR1 as SGHVS and CDR2 as FNYEAQ. Trimming took 5 bases from V and 10 from J; bases not matched to a gene: 7.

The gene calls are TRBV28 and TRBJ2-7, with 9 nucleotides matching TRBD2. CDR1 is MDHEN and CDR2 is SYDVKM in the germline V gene. With V trimmed by 2 bases and J by 5 bases, 7 bases remained unmatched. The CDR3 sequence is 15 residues long. CDR3 amino acids: CASSLGTVAGDEQYV. CDR3 DNA sequence: TGTGCCAGCAGTTTAGGGACGGTAGCGGGGGACGAGCAGTACGTC.

The chain joins TRBV28 to TRBJ1-2, with 11 bases aligning to TRBD1. This CDR3 has 15 amino acids. Unmatched junction bases numbered 8, after V lost 7 bases and J lost 4 bases. Germline V lookup: CDR1 MDHEN, CDR2 SYDVKM. This chain's CDR3 is CASNVPGTGGYGYTF. The CDR3 DNA sequence: TGTGCCAGCAACGTTCCAGGGACAGGGGGCTATGGCTACACCTTC.

V and J are TRBV6-2 or TRBV6-3 and TRBJ2-7, with a possible D match to TRBD1 (6 bases). The CDR3 sequence is 15 residues long. Germline assignment: CDR1 MNHEY and CDR2 SVGEGT. Trimming left V 2 bases short and J 6 bases short, with 17 bases between. The CDR3 reads CASSYLTTGLSEQYV. Written as DNA, the CDR3 is TGTGCCAGCAGTTACCTGACTACAGGGTTGTCCGAGCAGTACGTC.

The chain employs TRBV4-1 and TRBJ1-1; perhaps TRBD1 as D (5 bases). V shed 4 bases and J shed 4 bases, with 7 bases lying between them. The CDR3 extends over 12 amino acids. Germline V CDR1 and CDR2: MGHRA, YSYEKL. The CDR3 reads CASSRGGTEAFF. DNA of the CDR3: TGCGCCAGCAGCCGGGGCGGCACTGAAGCTTTCTTT.

This clone has more than one count but fewer than ten. DNA for the CDR3: TGTGCCAGCACACAGGAACTAAATCAGCCCCAGCATTTT. This translates into CASTQELNQPQHF. The rearrangement links TRBV28 to TRBJ1-5; D perhaps matches TRBD1 (5 bases). Germline CDR1 reads MDHEN; CDR2 reads SYDVKM. V lost 7 bases to trimming and J lost 4 bases, with 11 bases between them. The CDR3 is 13 residues long.

The gene calls are TRBV6-5 and TRBJ1-2; TRBD1 matches at 11 bases. Germline-derived CDR1 and CDR2 are MNHEY and SVGAGI. V lost 2 bases, J lost 7 bases, and 9 bases stayed unmatched. The CDR3 loop spans 16 amino acids. The chain's CDR3 is CASSYPDRGLGSGYTF. CDR3 in DNA: TGTGCCAGCAGTTACCCGGACAGGGGGCTGGGAAGTGGCTACACCTTC.

The chain recombines TRBV7-2 with TRBJ1-4, with no clear D. Per germline, CDR1 SGHTA and CDR2 FQGNSA. V lost 5 bases and J 2 bases, leaving 15 bases between the germline ends. This CDR3 is built from 16 residues. The CDR3 nucleotides read TGTGCCAGCAGCGCACAACAACCCCCGACTAATGAAAAACTGTTTTTT. This translates into CASSAQQPPTNEKLFF.

This clone turned up a few times. The V call is TRBV27, the J call TRBJ1-2; the D gene is possibly TRBD1 (5 bases). Germline V gene data show CDR1 as MNHEY and CDR2 as SMNVEV (reference sequence). With 7 bases removed from V and 4 bases from J, the gap between germline ends came to 13 bases. The CDR3 consists of 13 residues. The CDR3 sequence is CASKRGSVYGYTF. The CDR3 bases are TGTGCCAGCAAACGGGGGTCGGTCTATGGCTACACCTTC.

V is TRBV6-5 and J is TRBJ1-1; possible D gene TRBD1, 6 bases. There are 14 residues in the CDR3. Germline V gene data show CDR1 as MNHEY and CDR2 as SVGAGI. V was trimmed by 6 bases and J by 5 bases, leaving 16 bases between them. The CDR3: CASRATGLGTEAFF. The CDR3 nucleotides are TGTGCCAGCAGAGCCACAGGGTTGGGAACTGAAGCTTTCTTT.

The chain employs TRBV3-1 (or the pseudogene TRBV3-2) and TRBJ2-4; 9 nucleotides agree with TRBD1. Germline V gene sequence: CDR1 LGHDT, CDR2 YNNKEL (reference sequence). The CDR3 has 19 residues. J gave up 0 bases and V 4 bases, and 13 bases lay outside the gene matches. CDR3 sequence reads: CASSRGTGWEGLAKNIQYF. The CDR3 bases are TGTGCCAGCAGCCGTGGGACAGGGTGGGAGGGACTAGCCAAAAACATTCAGTACTTC.

The chain joins TRBV10-3 to TRBJ2-3; perhaps TRBD2 as D (6 bases). V lost 2 bases and J lost 3, with 12 bases in between. The CDR3 length is 15 residues. Looked up from germline, CDR1 is ENHRY and CDR2 is SYGVKD. The CDR3 sequence: CAISESQRATDTQYF. CDR3 bases: TGTGCCATCAGTGAGAGCCAGCGGGCAACAGATACGCAGTATTTT.

This clone was seen more than once but under ten times. The V gene is TRBV2, the J gene TRBJ1-2; D is uncertain. The V end was cut by 6 bases, the J end by 8 bases, with 19 bases between. Germline assignment: CDR1 SNHLY and CDR2 FYNNEI. The CDR3 contains 14 residues. The CDR3 reads CASSLTGSERGYTF. CDR3 DNA: TGTGCCAGCAGCCTCACCGGGTCTGAACGGGGCTACACCTTC.

The chain is built from TRBV6-2 or TRBV6-3 and TRBJ2-3; 9 bases are shared with TRBD2. The CDR3 consists of 16 residues. V was clipped by 7 bases and J by 2 bases; unmatched bases: 10. The germline CDR1 and CDR2 sequences are MNHEY and SVGEGT. Here the CDR3 DNA reads TGTGCCAGCACCCCGCCGCCTAGCGGGGCCACAGATACGCAGTATTTT. Its translation is CASTPPPSGATDTQYF.

V usage is TRBV28 and J usage is TRBJ1-1; 8 bases are shared with TRBD1. The CDR3 has 16 amino acids. CDR1 is MDHEN, CDR2 SYDVKM, per germline. Trimming removed 5 bases from V and 4 bases from J; junction bases left unmatched: 12. The CDR3 loop reads CASSEITGGGSTEAFF. CDR3 nucleotide sequence: TGTGCCAGCAGTGAAATTACAGGGGGAGGAAGCACTGAAGCTTTCTTT.

This clone appeared a single time. The chain has TRBV6-2 or TRBV6-3 and TRBJ2-7; D unresolved. The CDR3 extends over 13 amino acids. Germline V gene sequence: CDR1 MNHEY, CDR2 SVGEGT. Between the trimmed V and J ends, which lost 0 bases and 6 bases, there was a span of 9 bases. CDR3 region: CASSYSGSREQYV. The CDR3 nucleotides are TGTGCCAGCAGTTACTCGGGCTCCCGCGAGCAGTACGTC.

This clone came up a few times. The chain joins TRBV12-3 or TRBV12-4 to TRBJ1-1; the D is unclear. This CDR3 is built from 12 residues. V lost 7 bases and J 3 bases, leaving 9 bases between the germline ends. CDR3: CASKREYTEAFF. The DNA of the CDR3 is TGTGCCAGCAAACGGGAATACACTGAAGCTTTCTTT.

The chain links TRBV28 to TRBJ2-1; 8 bases agree with TRBD2. CDR1 and CDR2 from the germline V gene are MDHEN and SYDVKM. There are 15 residues in the CDR3. Trimming at V came to 3 bases and at J to 7 bases, leaving 8 bases not matched to a gene. DNA for the CDR3: TGTGCCAGCAGTTTTGCGGGGGGTTGGAGGAATGAGCAGTTCTTC. Its protein product is CASSFAGGWRNEQFF. Filled out from reference TRBV28 and TRBJ2-1, the complete variable domain reads DVKVTQSSRYLVKRTGEKVFLECVQDMDHENMFWYRQDPGLGLRLIYFSYDVKMKEKGDIPEGYSVSREKKERFSLILESASTNQTSMYLCASSFAGGWRNEQFFGPGTRLTVL.

The J gene is TRBJ1-4, the V gene TRBV6-4, with 8 bases matching TRBD1. The CDR3 is 14 amino acids. V dropped 3 bases and J dropped 10; count of bases not matched to a gene: 7. Germline CDR1 MRHNA, CDR2 SNTAGT. DNA for the CDR3: TGTGCCAGCAGTGAAGGACAGGGTGCGCGAAAACTGTTTTTT. Protein product: CASSEGQGARKLFF.

The chain employs TRBV28 and TRBJ2-3; D may be TRBD2 (5 bases). From germline, CDR1 is MDHEN and CDR2 SYDVKM. CDR3 length equals 13 residues. V was clipped by 8 bases and J by 5 bases, with 14 bases between them. Here the CDR3 reads CASLRTGLDTQYF. CDR3 nucleotide sequence: TGTGCCAGCCTCCGGACTGGGTTAGATACGCAGTATTTT. The full variable domain, completed using reference TRBV28 and TRBJ2-3, is DVKVTQSSRYLVKRTGEKVFLECVQDMDHENMFWYRQDPGLGLRLIYFSYDVKMKEKGDIPEGYSVSREKKERFSLILESASTNQTSMYLCASLRTGLDTQYFGPGTRLTVL.

The table lists this clone with a few counts. The CDR3 sequence: CASSRSGGAEAFF. CDR3 nucleotide sequence: TGTGCCAGCAGCCGCTCGGGGGGGGCTGAAGCTTTCTTT. This sequence joins TRBV9 and TRBJ1-1, with D maybe TRBD1 (5 bases). The CDR3 loop spans 13 amino acids. The V gene lost 4 bases and the J gene lost 6 bases, with 13 bases spanning the gap. CDR1 and CDR2 (germline): SGDLS, YYNGEE.

The chain employs TRBV7-2 and TRBJ1-2; tentative D call: TRBD1 (5 bases). V was shortened by 1 base and J by 7 bases, with 19 bases between the two germline ends. The germline V gene encodes CDR1 SGHTA and CDR2 FQGNSA. CDR3 length: 16 amino acids. Here the CDR3 DNA reads TGTGCCAGCAGCTTAGTGGGAGGGACGGTTGGTGGTGGCTACACCTTC. It is translated as CASSLVGGTVGGGYTF. Complete variable domain (other parts from reference TRBV7-2 and TRBJ1-2): GAGVSQSPSNKVTEKGKDVELRCDPISGHTALYWYRQSLGQGLEFLIYFQGNSAPDKSGLPSDRFSAERTGGSVSTLTIQRTQQEDSAVYLCASSLVGGTVGGGYTFGSGTRLTVV.

The chain joins TRBV7-2 to TRBJ2-1; D might be TRBD1 (5 bases). Deletions cut 2 bases from V and 10 bases from J, with 12 bases between. CDR3 length: 13 amino acids. Germline CDR1 SGHTA, CDR2 FQGNSA. The DNA for the CDR3 is TGTGCCAGCAGCTTATCAGGGTATGGCGAGCAGTTCTTC. It specifies CASSLSGYGEQFF.